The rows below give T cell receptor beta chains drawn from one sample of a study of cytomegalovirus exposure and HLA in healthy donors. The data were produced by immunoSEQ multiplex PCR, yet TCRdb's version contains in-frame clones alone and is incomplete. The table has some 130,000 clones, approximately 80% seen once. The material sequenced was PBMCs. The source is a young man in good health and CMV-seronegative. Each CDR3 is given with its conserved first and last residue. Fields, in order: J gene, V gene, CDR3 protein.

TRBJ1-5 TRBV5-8 CASSGGKIIVSNQPQHF
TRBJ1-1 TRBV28 CASSEGYTEAFF
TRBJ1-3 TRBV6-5 CASSYSEVSSGNTIYF
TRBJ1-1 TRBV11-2 CASSLGLVTEAFF
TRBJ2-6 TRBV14 CASSLEVYSGANVLTF
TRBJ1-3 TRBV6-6 CASSQGQGNTIYF
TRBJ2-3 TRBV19 CASSIGSGSGTDTQYF
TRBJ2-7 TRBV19 CATQPGQGIEQYF
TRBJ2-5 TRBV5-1 CASSLKTSGLQYF
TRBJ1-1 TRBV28 CASSVTGESTEAFF
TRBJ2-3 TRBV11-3 CASSLGWNSGTDTQYF
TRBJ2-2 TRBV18 CASSPPGQGMSTGELFF
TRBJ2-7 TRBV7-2 CASSPTQGWYVSYEQYF
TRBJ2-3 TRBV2 CASRISGSTYTQYF
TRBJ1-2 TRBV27 CASGQGGTTVIYGYTF
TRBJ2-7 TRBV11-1 CASSVAGTGLTYEQYF
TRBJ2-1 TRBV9 CASSQSGSSYNEQFF
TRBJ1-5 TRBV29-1 CSVQDRGTGYQPQHF
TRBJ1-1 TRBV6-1 CASSDTGTGRSAFF
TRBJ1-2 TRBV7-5 CARTYSGYGYTF
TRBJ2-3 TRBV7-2 CASSWPGLAGGTDTQYF
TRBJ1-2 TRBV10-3 CAISESTDRGGSGYTF
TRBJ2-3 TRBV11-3 CASSTGLAGGHTDTQYF
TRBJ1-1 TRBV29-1 CSVEDRTLGGEAFF
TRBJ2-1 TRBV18 CASSPPTGGLDNEQFF
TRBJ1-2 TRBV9 CASSVGDSAYGYTF
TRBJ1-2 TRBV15 CATSRTGVGGYTF
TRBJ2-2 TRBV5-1 CASSFSGTGGRTGGRELFF
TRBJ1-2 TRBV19 CASSSVTGGGLIHGYTF
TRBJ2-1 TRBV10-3 CAISESKWTSPTRSYNEQFF
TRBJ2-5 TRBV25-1 CASSDTALQETQYF
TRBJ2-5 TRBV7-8 CASSSHRVRETQYF
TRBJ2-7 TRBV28 CASSHGTGHEQYF
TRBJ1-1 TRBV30 CAWIGQLNTEAFF
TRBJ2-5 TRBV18 CASSPRTSAWETQYF
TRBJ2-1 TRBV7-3 CASSSASSGNNEQFF
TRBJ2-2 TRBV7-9 CASSLASTNTGELFF